A selection of T cell receptor beta chains follows, all from one sample in a study of technical replicates of blood from several donors. The table came from immunoSEQ multiplex PCR; TCRdb's copy has only in-frame clones and leaves some out. The sample carries 60,000 to 75,000 clones, about 87% recorded once. Specimen: PBMCs. The source of these receptors is a human donor in good health. Some clones in this sample may be carry-over from other donors' samples. The CDR3 runs from the conserved cysteine through the conserved F or W. The D gene is left open where the match is weak. Some rows mark clone size as missing; the rest say once, few, many or name a class of expanded clone.

size | J | V | D | CDR3 | DNA
- | TRBJ1-3 | TRBV6-5 | - | CASKLRGSGNTIYF | TGTGCCAGCAAGTTACGGGGATCTGGAAACACCATATATTTT
- | TRBJ2-1 | TRBV29-1 | TRBD2 | CSLGLAGSYNEQFF | TGCAGCTTAGGACTAGCGGGGTCCTACAATGAGCAGTTCTTC
- | TRBJ1-5 | TRBV2 | - | CASRQNSNQPQHF | TGTGCCAGCAGACAGAATAGCAATCAGCCCCAGCATTTT
- | TRBJ2-6 | TRBV29-1 | - | CSVGRDKGANVLTF | TGCAGCGTGGGACGGGACAAAGGGGCCAACGTCCTGACTTTC
few | TRBJ1-4 | TRBV2 | TRBD1 | CASSDPGGREKLFF | TGTGCCAGCAGTGACCCAGGGGGGAGGGAAAAACTGTTTTTT
- | TRBJ2-5 | TRBV6-5 | TRBD1 | CASGQGAGAEETQYF | TGTGCCAGCGGACAGGGGGCGGGGGCGGAAGAGACCCAGTACTTC
- | TRBJ1-5 | TRBV2 | TRBD1 | CASSPDRGREQPQHF | TGTGCCAGCAGCCCCGACAGGGGGCGCGAACAGCCCCAGCATTTT
- | TRBJ1-5 | TRBV19 | - | CASKRGAAEGQPQHF | TGTGCCAGTAAGCGAGGAGCTGCTGAAGGTCAGCCCCAGCATTTT
- | TRBJ1-4 | TRBV5-1 | - | CASSLLAQGGEKLFF | TGCGCCAGCAGCTTGTTGGCTCAGGGCGGTGAAAAACTGTTTTTT
- | TRBJ1-2 | TRBV5-1 | TRBD1 | CASSQTQGGYGYTF | TGCGCCAGCAGCCAAACACAGGGGGGCTATGGCTACACCTTC
- | TRBJ2-5 | TRBV19 | TRBD1 | CASSRPGQGLLSETQYF | TGTGCCAGTAGTAGGCCGGGACAGGGTCTACTGTCGGAGACCCAGTACTTC
- | TRBJ2-1 | TRBV19 | TRBD2 | CASSISGGSQFF | TGTGCCAGTAGTATAAGCGGGGGCTCCCAGTTCTTC